This T cell receptor (beta chain) was sequenced for a study of T cell responses to AZD1222 COVID-19 vaccine. Across the whole study: The analysis combined second doses at about 4 or about 12 weeks. The study, taken as a whole, reports: Only a handful of AZD1222 recipients, more than 5 in all, had baseline seropositivity. At 160-218 and 743-854, vaccine-associated CD4 TCRs were dominant, and they spanned spike.

Comment on this clone: Its antigen is not known.

Sequenced by immunoSEQ multiplex PCR; TCRdb stores in-frame clones only, minus some. The repertoire holds approximately 150,000 clones, with 93% as singletons. The clonotype originates from an adult in good health. The starting material was peripheral blood, obtained on day 0 of AZD1222 vaccination.

Written as DNA, the CDR3 is TGCAGCGTTGAGTATGCGGGGGGGACCCAGTACTTC. Encoded protein: CSVEYAGGTQYF. The chain joins TRBV29-1 to TRBJ2-5; 8 nucleotides agree with TRBD2. After removal of 3 bases from V and 7 bases from J, the junction contained 4 bases not matched to a gene. Germline CDR1 and CDR2: SQVTM and ANQGSEA. This CDR3 spans 12 amino acids.